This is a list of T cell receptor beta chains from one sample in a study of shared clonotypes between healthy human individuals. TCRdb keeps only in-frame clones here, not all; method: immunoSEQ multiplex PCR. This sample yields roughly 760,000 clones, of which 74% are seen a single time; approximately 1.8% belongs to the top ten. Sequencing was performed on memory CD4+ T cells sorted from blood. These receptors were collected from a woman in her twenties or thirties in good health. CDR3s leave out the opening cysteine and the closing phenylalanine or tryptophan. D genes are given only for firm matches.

ASSIQELQPQH	TRBV19	TRBJ1-5	NA
ASSYSGETPTGELF	TRBV6-6	TRBJ2-2	NA
ASSEKRGTYEQY	TRBV4-2	TRBJ2-7	TRBD2
ASSIRSGQETQY	TRBV19	TRBJ2-5	NA
ASSGTLSIEAF	TRBV2	TRBJ1-1	NA
ASSLGRGPGELF	TRBV7-3	TRBJ2-2	NA
SVAGSGRADLYNEQF	TRBV29-1	TRBJ2-1	TRBD2
AISESFEQY	TRBV10-3	TRBJ2-7	NA
ASSEFSSPLH	TRBV25-1	TRBJ1-6	NA
ASSAPGVSPQH	TRBV28	TRBJ1-5	NA
ASTVTGGSSSGNTIY	TRBV19	TRBJ1-3	TRBD1
ASSSKLAGNTDTQY	TRBV5-1	TRBJ2-3	TRBD2
ASSRTHYAQPQH	TRBV6-5	TRBJ1-5	NA
ASSFIAGTTH	TRBV28	TRBJ2-5	TRBD2
ASSQSSGGTYEQY	TRBV23-1	TRBJ2-7	TRBD1
ASSPYSGNTIY	TRBV6-1	TRBJ1-3	NA
ASSASVGLGTYNEQF	TRBV9	TRBJ2-1	TRBD2
ASRPSRAAEQY	TRBV6-5	TRBJ2-7	NA
ASSQAGRNEKLF	TRBV4-1	TRBJ1-4	NA
ASSLQGYEQY	TRBV28	TRBJ2-7	NA
ASIRPPFEAF	TRBV28	TRBJ1-1	NA
ASSGAGGNEQF	TRBV19	TRBJ2-1	TRBD2
ASSYRGAGSYEQY	TRBV6-6	TRBJ2-7	NA
ASSLAGGYQETQY	TRBV5-1	TRBJ2-5	NA
AISVSGTSGRIYEQY	TRBV10-3	TRBJ2-7	TRBD2
ASSLQGGGELVTQY	TRBV11-2	TRBJ2-3	NA
ASSLGDRDENTIY	TRBV5-1	TRBJ1-3	TRBD1
ASGQGPGDTQY	TRBV19	TRBJ2-3	TRBD1
ASSSGQGSYEQY	TRBV19	TRBJ2-7	TRBD1
ASKGLRTDTQY	TRBV6-5	TRBJ2-3	NA
ASSRGGTDEAF	TRBV28	TRBJ1-1	TRBD1
AWSDPFRKPPSYGYT	TRBV30	TRBJ1-2	NA
SVRSGLSVLEQF	TRBV29-1	TRBJ2-1	NA
ASSTPGTGEETQY	TRBV5-1	TRBJ2-5	TRBD1
ASSHDYSTYDEQF	TRBV5-1	TRBJ2-1	NA
ASSSDRGRANEKLF	TRBV11-2	TRBJ1-4	TRBD1
ASTGETEAF	TRBV28	TRBJ1-1	NA
ASARTGPSEQY	TRBV2	TRBJ2-7	TRBD1
ASSPGLEGMNEQF	TRBV5-1	TRBJ2-1	TRBD2
KAGEAF	TRBV19	TRBJ1-1	NA
ASSLPTSKGRGLYNQPQH	TRBV28	TRBJ1-5	NA
ATTPNRGYT	TRBV28	TRBJ1-2	NA
SASSDEQF	TRBV20-1	TRBJ2-1	NA
ASSPDRRGYGYT	TRBV5-1	TRBJ1-2	NA
ASSLQGTGELF	TRBV5-1	TRBJ2-2	NA
ASSFPGGINTGELF	TRBV5-1	TRBJ2-2	TRBD2
AWSGPLSPGGNEQY	TRBV30	TRBJ2-7	NA
ASSLRIRGSGTEAF	TRBV5-1	TRBJ1-1	NA